The 9 T cell receptor beta chains below come from one sample, sequenced in a study of cytomegalovirus exposure and HLA in healthy donors. Measured with immunoSEQ multiplex PCR; TCRdb has only the in-frame clones, and not every one. The sample holds some 150,000 clones, roughly 93% seen once. The sequenced sample was PBMCs. The receptors were gathered from a young man in good health and CMV-seropositive.

The V and J genes are TRBV4-1 and TRBJ1-2; 8 nucleotides match TRBD1. Per the germline V gene, CDR1 is MGHRA and CDR2 is YSYEKL. CDR3 length: 15 residues. V lost 1 base to trimming and J lost 2 bases; unmatched junction nucleotides: 3. The CDR3 coding sequence is TGCGCCAGCAGCCAAGCACGGACAGGGAACTATGGCTACACCTTC. Amino acid sequence: CASSQARTGNYGYTF.

The genes are TRBV28 and TRBJ1-6; unclear D gene. CDR1 and CDR2 from the germline V gene are MDHEN and SYDVKM. The CDR3 loop spans 13 amino acids. With 5 bases removed from V and 11 bases from J, the gap between germline ends came to 13 bases. CDR3 sequence: CASSGREMAPLHF. The CDR3 nucleotides are TGTGCCAGCAGTGGACGGGAGATGGCACCCCTCCACTTT.

The genes are TRBV9 and TRBJ2-7; D might be TRBD1 (5 bases). Between the trimmed V and J ends, which lost 4 bases and 2 bases, there was a span of 13 bases. The germline CDR1 and CDR2 sequences are SGDLS and YYNGEE. The CDR3 extends over 14 amino acids. The CDR3 coding sequence is TGTGCCAGCAGCAGATCGATAGGGGCCTACGAGCAGTACTTC. It yields the protein CASSRSIGAYEQYF.

This clone was detected once. This chain joins TRBV6-6 and TRBJ2-1, with TRBD2 identical over 10 bases. This CDR3 has 16 residues. V trimming: 2 bases; J trimming: 7 bases; junction bases outside the gene matches: 8. Germline V gene sequence: CDR1 MNHNY, CDR2 SVGAGI (reference sequence). The CDR3 DNA follows: TGTGCCAGCAGTTACCCCCCTAGCGGGAGTGGGAATGAGCAGTTCTTC. Protein: CASSYPPSGSGNEQFF.

CDR3 sequence: CAWSVRRERAPGNEQFF. In DNA, the CDR3 is TGTGCCTGGAGTGTACGGCGGGAGAGGGCCCCCGGCAATGAGCAGTTCTTC. The V and J genes are TRBV30 and TRBJ2-1; TRBD2 matches at 7 bases. CDR1 and CDR2 from the germline V gene are GTSNPN and SVGIG (reference sequence). The CDR3 totals 17 residues. J was trimmed by 6 bases and V by 0 bases; bases with no gene match: 14. Together with reference TRBV30 and TRBJ2-1, the CDR3 gives the full variable domain: SQTIHQWPATLVQPVGSPLSLECTVEGTSNPNLYWYRQAAGRGLQLLFYSVGIGQISSEVPQNLSASRPQDRQFILSSKKLLLSDSGFYLCAWSVRRERAPGNEQFFGPGTRLTVL.

The genes are TRBV5-1 and TRBJ2-3; 7 bases align to TRBD2. The V gene's germline CDR1 is SGHRS and CDR2 YFSETQ. The CDR3 sequence is 14 residues long. With 5 bases clipped from V and 2 bases from J, the junction kept 5 bases outside the gene matches. The CDR3 is CASRRGRDTDTQYF. Written as DNA, the CDR3 is TGCGCCAGCAGACGGGGGAGGGACACAGATACGCAGTATTTT.

This sequence joins TRBV2 and TRBJ2-1; TRBD2 matches 7 bases. The CDR3 runs to 15 residues. V gave up 4 bases and J gave up 7 bases; unmatched junction bases: 10. Germline lookup yields CDR1 SNHLY and CDR2 FYNNEI. The CDR3 spells CASSGDSGWMNEQFF. The CDR3 DNA reads TGTGCCAGCAGTGGTGATAGCGGGTGGATGAATGAGCAGTTCTTC.

The chain is built from TRBV4-1 and TRBJ2-2, with unresolved D. Looked up from germline, CDR1 is MGHRA and CDR2 is YSYEKL. V was shortened by 2 bases and J by 0 bases, with 13 bases between the two germline ends. This CDR3 is built from 17 residues. For the CDR3, the DNA is TGCGCCAGCAGCCAATATACTGCGGAGACGAACACCGGGGAGCTGTTTTTT. Its translation: CASSQYTAETNTGELFF.

This chain joins TRBV9 and TRBJ2-7; 13 nucleotides match TRBD2. V trimming: 3 bases; J trimming: 2 bases; junction bases outside the gene matches: 11. This CDR3 spans 18 amino acids. Germline CDR1 and CDR2: SGDLS and YYNGEE. The CDR3 reads CASSAGLAGAFKPYEQYF. CDR3 in DNA: TGTGCCAGCAGCGCCGGACTAGCGGGAGCATTTAAACCCTACGAGCAGTACTTC.